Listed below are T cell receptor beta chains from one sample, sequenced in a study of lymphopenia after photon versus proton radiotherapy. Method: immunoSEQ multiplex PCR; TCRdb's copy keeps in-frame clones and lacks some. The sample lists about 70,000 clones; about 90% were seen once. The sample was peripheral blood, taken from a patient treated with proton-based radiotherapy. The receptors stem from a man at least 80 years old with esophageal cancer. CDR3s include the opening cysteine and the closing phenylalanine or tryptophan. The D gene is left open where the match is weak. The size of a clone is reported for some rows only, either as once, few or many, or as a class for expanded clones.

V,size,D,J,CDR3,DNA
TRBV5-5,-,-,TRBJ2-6,CASSLGTASSGANVLTF,TGTGCCAGCAGCTTGGGGACAGCTAGCTCTGGGGCCAACGTCCTGACTTTC
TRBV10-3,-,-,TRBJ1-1,CAIGAGLTEAFF,TGTGCCATCGGGGCAGGGCTCACTGAAGCTTTCTTT
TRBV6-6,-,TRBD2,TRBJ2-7,CASARTSGYEQYF,TGTGCCAGTGCTCGGACTAGCGGTTACGAGCAGTACTTC
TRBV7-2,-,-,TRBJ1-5,CASSSTGLSNQPQHF,TGTGCCAGCAGCTCGACAGGCCTTAGCAATCAGCCCCAGCATTTT
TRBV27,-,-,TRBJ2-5,CASSSFVFGETQYF,TGTGCCAGCAGTTCCTTTGTTTTCGGGGAGACCCAGTACTTC
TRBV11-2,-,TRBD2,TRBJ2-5,CASSRGTSGTLEQYF,TGTGCCAGCAGCCGGGGGACTAGCGGAACTCTGGAGCAGTACTTC
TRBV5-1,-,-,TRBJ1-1,CASSFGGNTEAFF,TGCGCCAGCAGCTTCGGAGGGAACACTGAAGCTTTCTTT
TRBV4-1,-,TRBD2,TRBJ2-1,CASSQAGTRSLQFF,TGCGCCAGCAGCCAAGCCGGGACTAGGTCTCTGCAGTTCTTC
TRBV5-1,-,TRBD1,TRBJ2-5,CASSFPFRGRGHQETQYF,TGCGCCAGCAGCTTCCCGTTCAGGGGGCGCGGGCACCAAGAGACCCAGTACTTC
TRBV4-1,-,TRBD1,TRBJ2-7,CASSHDRGSYEQYF,TGCGCCAGCAGCCACGACAGGGGATCCTACGAGCAGTACTTC
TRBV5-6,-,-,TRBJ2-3,CASSQVIATDTQYF,TGTGCCAGCAGCCAAGTGATAGCCACAGATACGCAGTATTTT
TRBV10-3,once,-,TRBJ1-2,CAISIPQGIYYGYTF,TGTGCCATCAGCATACCCCAGGGCATTTACTATGGCTACACCTTC
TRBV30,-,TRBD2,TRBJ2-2,CAWSIGPAGGRATGELFF,TGTGCCTGGAGCATTGGGCCCGCGGGGGGTCGCGCCACCGGGGAGCTGTTTTTT
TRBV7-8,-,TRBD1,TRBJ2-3,CASSLGTGPDTQYF,TGTGCCAGCAGCTTAGGGACAGGGCCAGATACGCAGTATTTT
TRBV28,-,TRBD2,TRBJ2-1,CASSLNPGLAGEQFF,TGTGCCAGCAGTTTAAATCCGGGACTAGCGGGGGAGCAGTTCTTC
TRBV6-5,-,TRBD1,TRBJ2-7,CASSDRGHEQYF,TGTGCCAGCAGTGACAGGGGGCACGAGCAGTACTTC
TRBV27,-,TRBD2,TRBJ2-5,CASSFGVLAGEEETQYF,TGTGCCAGCAGTTTCGGTGTACTAGCGGGAGAGGAGGAGACCCAGTACTTC
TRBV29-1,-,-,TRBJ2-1,CSVVYGRAYNEQFF,TGCAGCGTTGTTTACGGGCGAGCCTACAATGAGCAGTTCTTC
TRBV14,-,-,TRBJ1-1,CASSLYTVLNTEAFF,TGTGCCAGCAGCCTGTACACGGTCTTGAACACTGAAGCTTTCTTT
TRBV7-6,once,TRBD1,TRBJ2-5,CASSGGTGGRKTQYF,TGTGCCAGCAGCGGTGGGACAGGGGGCAGGAAGACCCAGTACTTC
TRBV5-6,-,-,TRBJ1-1,CASSFQNLGAFF,TGTGCCAGCAGCTTCCAAAACCTGGGAGCTTTCTTT
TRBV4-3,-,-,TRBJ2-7,CASSLHRNYEQYF,TGCGCCAGCAGCCTTCATCGGAACTACGAGCAGTACTTC
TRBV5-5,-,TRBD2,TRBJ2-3,CASSSGTSGGAAPTDTQYF,TGTGCCAGCAGCTCGGGGACTAGCGGGGGGGCCGCGCCTACAGATACGCAGTATTTT
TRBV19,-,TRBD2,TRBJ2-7,CASRVAGASPYEQYF,TGTGCCAGTAGGGTAGCGGGAGCCTCCCCCTACGAGCAGTACTTC